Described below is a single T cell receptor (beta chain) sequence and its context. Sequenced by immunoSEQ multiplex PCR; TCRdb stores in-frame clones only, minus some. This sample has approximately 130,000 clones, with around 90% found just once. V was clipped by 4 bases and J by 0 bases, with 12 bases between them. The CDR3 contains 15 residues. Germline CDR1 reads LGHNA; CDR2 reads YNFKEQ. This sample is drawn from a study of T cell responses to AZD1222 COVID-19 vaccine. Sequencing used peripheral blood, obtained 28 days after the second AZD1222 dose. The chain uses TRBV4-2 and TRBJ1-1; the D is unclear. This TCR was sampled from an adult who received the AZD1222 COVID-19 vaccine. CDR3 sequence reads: CASSRIGEMNTEAFF. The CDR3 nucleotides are TGTGCCAGCAGCCGCATCGGAGAAATGAACACTGAAGCTTTCTTT.